The 15 T cell receptor beta chains below all came from one sample that was sequenced in a study of type 1 regulatory T cells. MiXCR, applied by TCRdb to the reads, yields one record per CDR3 protein. Counted here are under 85,000 distinct CDR3 sequences, about 50% occurring once; the ten biggest clones make up 2% to 2.5%. These receptors have no known antigen. The sample taken for sequencing was cultured non-Tr1 T cells, either the whole culture or a sorted T cell fraction (not recorded which). All receptors derive from a human donor in good health.

This clonotype was found a few times. J is TRBJ2-5 and V is TRBV4-2, with D hard to call. Trimming removed 4 bases from V and 3 bases from J, with 9 bases in between. Germline CDR1 is LGHNA and CDR2 is YNFKEQ. This CDR3 is 13 amino acids long. The CDR3 DNA is TGTGCCAGCAGCCTCAACACCGAAGAGACCCAGTACTTC. It specifies CASSLNTEETQYF.

The gene calls are TRBV7-2 and TRBJ1-5, with TRBD1 matching 9 bases. J was trimmed by 2 bases and V by 8 bases; bases with no gene match: 16. Germline CDR1 reads SGHTA; CDR2 reads FQGNSA. CDR3 size: 18 residues. DNA of the CDR3: TGTGCCAGCTCACCGACAGGGGGGTTTCAATACGGCAATCAGCCCCAGCATTTT. Encoded protein: CASSPTGGFQYGNQPQHF.

The chain couples TRBV5-1 to TRBJ1-2; 8 bases map to TRBD1. The CDR3 contains 14 residues. The ends lost 4 bases at V and 8 bases at J; junction bases unmatched: 10. CDR1 is SGHRS and CDR2 is YFSETQ in the germline V gene. The CDR3 nucleotides read TGCGCCAGCAGCCCCGGACAGGGCCAGGAAGGCTACACCTTC. Translation gives CASSPGQGQEGYTF.

Details on this clonotype: Possible read error: a much larger clone is one base away. Because it lacks the conserved phenylalanine or tryptophan at the end, this CDR3 is likely a read error. This chain uses TRBV5-1 with TRBJ2-1; D remains ambiguous. This CDR3 region has 16 residues. With 2 bases removed from V and 7 bases from J, the gap between germline ends came to 19 bases. Germline V gene data show CDR1 as SGHRS and CDR2 as YFSETQ. CDR3 nucleotides: TGCGCCAGCAGCTTCGCTCTTGGGGTAAATAGGAATGAGCAGTTCTGC. Translation gives CASSFALGVNRNEQFC.

V and J are TRBV7-9 and TRBJ1-2; D gene unclear. Germline assignment: CDR1 SEHNR and CDR2 FQNEAQ (reference sequence). V dropped 6 bases and J dropped 2 bases, with 10 bases sitting between them. The CDR3 has 13 amino acids. This CDR3 reads CASSLSLNYGYTF. As DNA, the CDR3 is TGTGCCAGCAGTTTATCATTGAACTATGGCTACACCTTC.

In this sample, this clonotype turned up a few times. CDR3 sequence: CASSFLHSQETQYF. CDR3 nucleotides: TGTGCCAGCAGCTTCCTTCATTCCCAAGAGACCCAGTACTTC. The chain combines TRBV11-2 with TRBJ2-5; no reliable D call. Germline CDR1 reads SGHAT; CDR2 reads FQNNGV. The CDR3 length is 14 residues. V lost 3 bases and J 1 base, leaving 9 bases between the germline ends.

Remarks on this clonotype: One end of the junction varies from germline; a read error may be responsible. The chain combines TRBV18 with TRBJ2-5, with D possibly being TRBD1 (6 bases). Germline V lookup: CDR1 KGHSH, CDR2 LQKENI. This CDR3 region has 14 residues. CDR3 protein: CASSPDRRQEIQYF. DNA of the CDR3: TGTGCCAGCTCACCGGACAGACGCCAAGAGATCCAGTACTTC.

The V gene is TRBV4-3, the J gene TRBJ2-4; 8 bases match TRBD2. Germline V gives CDR1 LGHNA, CDR2 YSLEER. This CDR3 spans 16 amino acids. With 4 bases clipped from V and 0 bases from J, the junction kept 5 bases outside the gene matches. Here the CDR3 DNA reads TGCGCCAGCAGCCTCGGACGGGAGGGAGCCAAAAACATTCAGTACTTC. Its protein product is CASSLGREGAKNIQYF.

The V call is TRBV6-6, the J call TRBJ1-6; 7 positions agree with TRBD1. V shed 8 bases and J 5 bases; nucleotides not matched to a gene: 3. Germline loops: CDR1 MNHNY, CDR2 SVGAGI (reference sequence). This CDR3 has 13 amino acids. The chain's CDR3 is CASRGQNNSPLHF. The CDR3 coding sequence is TGTGCCAGCCGGGGACAGAATAATTCACCCCTCCACTTT.

The chain recombines TRBV6-2 or TRBV6-3 with TRBJ2-3; 9 bases align to TRBD2. V dropped 6 bases and J dropped 1; count of bases not matched to a gene: 2. Germline V gives CDR1 MNHEY, CDR2 SVGEGT. This CDR3 comprises 14 residues. The CDR3 sequence is CASRVAGGTDTQYF. The DNA for the CDR3 is TGTGCCAGCAGGGTAGCGGGGGGCACAGATACGCAGTATTTT.

CDR3 bases: TGCAGTGCCTTACTAGCGGGGGGAGCTAAAGAGACCCAGTACTTC. This translates into CSALLAGGAKETQYF. The chain employs TRBV20-1 and TRBJ2-5; 12 bases line up with TRBD2. The V and J ends lost 6 bases and 3 bases, in that order; junction bases with no gene match: 8. The CDR3 totals 15 residues. CDR1 is DFQATT, CDR2 SNEGSKA, per germline (reference sequence).

This chain uses TRBV12-3 or TRBV12-4 with TRBJ1-6; D is unclear. With 1 base removed from V and 6 bases from J, the gap between germline ends came to 19 bases. The CDR3 runs 18 residues. For the CDR3, the DNA is TGTGCCAGCAGTTTAGGGGCGCGGCAGGTCCTAAGTAATTCACCCCTCCACTTT. Protein sequence: CASSLGARQVLSNSPLHF.

The CDR3 DNA sequence: TGTGCCAGCAGCTCCCGGACAGGGTTAGAGACCCAGTACTTC. Its translation: CASSSRTGLETQYF. The chain combines TRBV5-5 with TRBJ2-5; 8 positions agree with TRBD1. Germline assignment: CDR1 SGHKS and CDR2 YYEKEE (reference sequence). Losses at the gene ends were 3 bases for V and 4 bases for J; bases not matched to a gene: 5. The CDR3 consists of 14 residues.

V and J are TRBV7-2 and TRBJ2-4; 10 nucleotides line up with TRBD1. Per the germline V gene, CDR1 is SGHTA and CDR2 is FQGNSA. CDR3 length: 14 amino acids. V was clipped by 6 bases and J by 9 bases; unmatched bases: 8. The CDR3 DNA follows: TGTGCCAGCAGGCTGACAGGGGGCACGGGCATTCAGTACTTC. Protein: CASRLTGGTGIQYF.

V gene TRBV19 combines with J gene TRBJ1-6; D gene unclear. CDR3 size: 14 residues. The germline gives CDR1 LNHDA, CDR2 SQIVND (reference sequence). Trimming removed 9 bases from V and 7 bases from J, with 16 bases in between. The CDR3 DNA sequence: TGTGCCAGCAGCCCGCTTCGGGAGAATTCACCCCTCCACTTT. Translation: CASSPLRENSPLHF. Based on the CDR3 plus reference TRBV19 and TRBJ1-6, the full variable domain is DGGITQSPKYLFRKEGQNVTLSCEQNLNHDAMYWYRQDPGQGLRLIYYSQIVNDFQKGDIAEGYSVSREKKESFPLTVTSAQKNPTAFYLCASSPLRENSPLHFGNGTRLTVT.